Following are 21 T cell receptor beta chains from one sample sequenced in a study of read filtering for tumor transcriptome and immune sequencing. The library was built from about 370 ng RNA with molecular barcoded adaptors for alpha/delta and beta/gamma chains. A single record per CDR3 protein comes from TCRdb applying MiXCR to the reads. The sample holds 75,000 to 95,000 distinct CDR3 sequences, 9% to 15% seen once. Sequenced input: a population of CD138-negative cells sorted from bone marrow. These receptors were collected from a donor at least 40 years old with multiple myeloma.

This clonotype was seen repeatedly, ten times or more. This rearrangement joins TRBV3-1 to TRBJ2-2, with 8 bases that match TRBD2. The CDR3 covers 16 residues. Germline values: CDR1 LGHDT, CDR2 YNNKEL (reference sequence). V shed 6 bases, J shed 1 base, and the junction held 7 bases outside the gene matches. CDR3 region: CASSLREGLNTGELFF. The CDR3 nucleotides are TGTGCCAGCAGTTTACGGGAGGGCCTGAACACCGGGGAGCTGTTTTTT.

This clonotype has ten or more counts. This chain uses TRBV29-1 with TRBJ2-1; D is uncertain. This CDR3 contains 13 residues. V lost 7 bases to trimming and J lost 1 base, with 11 bases between them. Per the germline V gene, CDR1 is SQVTM and CDR2 is ANQGSEA. The CDR3 sequence: CSADALSYNEQFF. The CDR3 region has the DNA TGCAGCGCTGACGCACTATCCTACAATGAGCAGTTCTTC.

This clonotype occurred many times. The chain combines TRBV6-5 with TRBJ1-1; D possibly corresponds to TRBD1 (5 bases). Deletions cut 6 bases from V and 1 base from J, with 9 bases between. The CDR3 loop spans 13 amino acids. Germline-derived CDR1 and CDR2 are MNHEY and SVGAGI. CDR3 bases: TGTGCCAGCAGCCTCAGGGAGAACACTGAAGCTTTCTTT. Residues: CASSLRENTEAFF.

This clonotype showed up many times. This CDR3 reads CASTYLSDTQYF. In DNA, the CDR3 is TGTGCCAGCACCTATCTGTCCGATACGCAGTATTTT. The chain carries TRBV7-8 and TRBJ2-3; D gene ambiguous. The CDR3 totals 12 residues. The V and J ends lost 7 bases and 6 bases respectively, with 11 bases between them. CDR1 is SGHVS and CDR2 is FQNEAQ in the germline V gene.

This clonotype has at least ten counts. V is TRBV29-1 and J is TRBJ2-1; the match to TRBD2 covers 11 bases. With 3 bases clipped from V and 1 base from J, the junction kept 5 bases outside the gene matches. CDR1 and CDR2 (germline): SQVTM, ANQGSEA. The CDR3 is 16 amino acids. The CDR3 spells CSVDSGRALSYNEQFF. CDR3 DNA sequence: TGCAGCGTTGATAGCGGGAGGGCGCTATCCTACAATGAGCAGTTCTTC.

In regard to this clonotype: This is likely an artifact of a read error, given a far larger clone one base away. CDR3 sequence (DNA): TGTGCCAGCAGCTCCATAAGGGACAGGGTAGGCAATGAGCAGTTCTTC. Translation gives CASSSIRDRVGNEQFF. V is TRBV7-9 and J is TRBJ2-1; 9 positions match TRBD1. Germline CDR1 SEHNR, CDR2 FQNEAQ (reference sequence). The CDR3 extends over 16 amino acids. V lost 4 bases, J lost 6 bases, and 10 bases stayed unmatched.

This clonotype was counted many times. This chain uses TRBV7-9 with TRBJ1-6; D perhaps matches TRBD1 (5 bases). Trimming cost V 5 bases and J 8 bases, with 13 bases left between them. CDR1 is SEHNR, CDR2 FQNEAQ, per germline (reference sequence). The CDR3 runs to 14 residues. CDR3 DNA sequence: TGTGCCAGCAGCGGCGAGCCGGGGGATTCACCCCTCCACTTT. Protein product: CASSGEPGDSPLHF.

This clonotype was detected ten times or more. The chain joins TRBV2 to TRBJ2-1; no clear D. The CDR3 runs to 14 residues. V shed 4 bases and J shed 1 base, with 8 bases lying between them. Per germline, CDR1 SNHLY and CDR2 FYNNEI. DNA for the CDR3: TGTGCCAGCAGTGGGCTAGTTTCCTACAATGAGCAGTTCTTC. This translates into CASSGLVSYNEQFF.

In regard to this clonotype: A much larger clonotype is one base distant, so this may be a read error. This sequence joins TRBV3-1 and TRBJ2-1, with D possibly being TRBD1 (5 bases). The CDR3 consists of 15 residues. Germline values: CDR1 LGHDT, CDR2 YNNKEL (reference sequence). CDR3 nucleotide sequence: TGTGCCAGCAGCCTCAGGGCGAGTTCCTACAATGGGCAGTTCTTC. This translates into CASSLRASSYNGQFF.

This clonotype was counted many times. V and J are TRBV5-1 and TRBJ2-7, with 7 bases identical to TRBD1. Germline V gene data show CDR1 as SGHRS and CDR2 as YFSETQ. V lost 5 bases, J lost 3 bases, and 8 bases stayed unmatched. The length of the CDR3 is 14 residues. This CDR3 reads CASSKGAEGYEQYF. The CDR3 DNA reads as TGCGCCAGCAGTAAGGGGGCGGAAGGCTACGAGCAGTACTTC.

This clonotype was seen at least ten times. The chain combines TRBV5-1 with TRBJ1-5; 8 bases match TRBD1. Germline V gives CDR1 SGHRS, CDR2 YFSETQ. CDR3 size: 16 residues. Losses at the gene ends were 6 bases for V and 4 bases for J; bases not matched to a gene: 12. CDR3 in amino acids: CASKEGTGGLNQPQHF. The DNA of the CDR3 is TGCGCCAGCAAAGAAGGGACAGGAGGGTTAAATCAGCCCCAGCATTTT. Combining the CDR3 with reference TRBV5-1 and TRBJ1-5 gives the whole variable domain KAGVTQTPRYLIKTRGQQVTLSCSPISGHRSVSWYQQTPGQGLQFLFEYFSETQRNKGNFPGRFSGRQFSNSRSEMNVSTLELGDSALYLCASKEGTGGLNQPQHFGDGTRLSIL.

The table lists this clonotype with many counts. This chain uses TRBV5-8 with TRBJ1-5; no definite D call. Trimming removed 0 bases at V and 7 bases at J, with 11 bases between. CDR1 is SGHTS, CDR2 YDEGEE, per germline. This CDR3 comprises 14 residues. The CDR3 sequence: CASSLERGSQPQHF. The CDR3 coding sequence is TGTGCCAGCAGCTTGGAACGGGGTTCGCAGCCCCAGCATTTT.

In its sample, this clonotype was seen many times. V and J are TRBV11-2 and TRBJ2-5; D tentatively fits TRBD1 or TRBD2 (5 bases each). With 4 bases removed from V and 1 base from J, the gap between germline ends came to 10 bases. Germline V lookup: CDR1 SGHAT, CDR2 FQNNGV. The CDR3 has 14 residues. The CDR3 loop is CASSSRDGQETQYF. CDR3 DNA sequence: TGTGCCAGCAGCTCACGGGACGGCCAAGAGACCCAGTACTTC.

This clonotype occurred a few times. This may come from a read error, since a much larger clone is one base off. The chain is built from TRBV6-2 or TRBV6-3 and TRBJ1-5; 7 bases line up with TRBD1. Per germline, CDR1 MNHEY and CDR2 SVGEGT. The CDR3 runs to 14 residues. In DNA, the CDR3 is TGTGCCATCAGTATCGGACAGGGCAATCAGCCCCAGCATTTT. The encoded protein is CAISIGQGNQPQHF.

Of note for this clonotype: Just one base apart from a much larger clone, this may be a read error. The chain carries TRBV20-1 and TRBJ2-1; tentatively, D is TRBD2 (5 bases). The CDR3 has 17 residues. Germline V gives CDR1 DFQATT, CDR2 SNEGSKA (reference sequence). The CDR3 bases are TGCAGTGCTAGCGGTGGGGAGTGGCTTCGCTCCTACAATGGGCAGTTCTTC. Its protein is CSASGGEWLRSYNGQFF.

Ten or more counts support this clonotype. DNA of the CDR3: TGCAGTGCTAGAGATCGTTATGTCTATGAGCAGTTCTTC. Amino acid sequence: CSARDRYVYEQFF. The chain carries TRBV20-1 and TRBJ2-1; D ambiguous. This CDR3 spans 13 amino acids. V was trimmed by 0 bases and J by 8 bases, leaving 11 bases between them. Per the germline V gene, CDR1 is DFQATT and CDR2 is SNEGSKA (reference sequence).

The genes are TRBV20-1 and TRBJ2-1; the D gene is possibly TRBD2 (5 bases). Looked up from germline, CDR1 is DFQATT and CDR2 is SNEGSKA (reference sequence). Trimming left V 0 bases short and J 9 bases short, with 12 bases between. The CDR3 is 13 amino acids. For the CDR3, the DNA is TGCAGTGCTAGAGAGGCGGGCGACGGTGAGCAGTTCTTC. This gives the protein CSAREAGDGEQFF.

This clonotype was detected a few times. This may come from a read error, since a much larger clone is one base off. This sequence joins TRBV29-1 and TRBJ1-2, with TRBD1 as a possible D gene (6 bases). The CDR3 loop spans 14 amino acids. Germline V gene sequence: CDR1 SQVTM, CDR2 ANQGSEA. CDR3 nucleotide sequence: TGCGGCGTTGAAGTCCCAACAGGGAGCGATGGCTACACCTTC. Amino acids: CGVEVPTGSDGYTF. Full variable domain (outside the CDR3, taken from reference TRBV29-1 and TRBJ1-2): SAVISQKPSRDICQRGTSLTIQCQVDSQVTMMFWYRQQPGQSLTLIATANQGSEATYESGFVIDKFPISRPNLTFSTLTVSNMSPEDSSIYLCGVEVPTGSDGYTFGSGTRLTVV.

V usage is TRBV5-1 and J usage is TRBJ2-1; perhaps D is TRBD1 or TRBD2 (5 bases each). CDR1 and CDR2 (germline): SGHRS, YFSETQ. Trimming stripped 1 base from V and 6 bases from J, with 14 bases between. This CDR3 contains 15 residues. DNA of the CDR3: TGCGCCAGCAGCTTGAAGCAGGGAGCTTTCAATGAGCAGTTCTTC. Residues: CASSLKQGAFNEQFF.

There are many counts of this clonotype. V is TRBV30 and J is TRBJ2-1, with TRBD2 identical over 10 bases. Germline V CDR1 and CDR2: GTSNPN, SVGIG (reference sequence). This CDR3 region has 14 residues. The V gene end was trimmed by 0 bases and the J gene end by 9 bases; junction bases not matched to a gene: 5. The DNA of the CDR3 is TGTGCCTGGAGTGTAGGGACTAGCGAAGGTGAGCAGTTCTTC. Translating gives CAWSVGTSEGEQFF.

This clonotype showed up many times. This chain connects TRBV2 to TRBJ1-1; 11 bases are a match to TRBD1. Germline V gene lookup returns CDR1 SNHLY and CDR2 FYNNEI. V lost 4 bases to trimming and J lost 3 bases; unmatched junction nucleotides: 1. There are 14 residues in the CDR3. The CDR3 nucleotides are TGTGCCAGCAGTGGGACAGGGGGCTACACTGAAGCTTTCTTT. Translating it yields CASSGTGGYTEAFF.